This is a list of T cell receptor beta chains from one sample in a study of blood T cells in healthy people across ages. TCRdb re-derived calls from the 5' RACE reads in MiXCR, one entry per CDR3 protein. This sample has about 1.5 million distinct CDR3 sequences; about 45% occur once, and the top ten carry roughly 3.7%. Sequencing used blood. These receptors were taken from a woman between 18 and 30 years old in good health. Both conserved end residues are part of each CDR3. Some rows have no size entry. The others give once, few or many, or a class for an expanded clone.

CAISEGLNTEAFF . TRBV10-3
CASSQAAGDYNEQFF few TRBV4-3
CASSVDEVGYTEAFF few TRBV9
CASSQVVRDGNTIYF . TRBV4-1
CASSVGVSNEQYF few TRBV9
CSVDRTGGTEAFF . TRBV29-1
CAISDRDRGRIYGYTF few TRBV10-3
CSVEEVRQAFGGYTF many TRBV29-1
CASSVTGVGETQYF few TRBV7-6
CSARERNTGELFF few TRBV20-1
CSGRVFGAGGANVLTF . TRBV20-1
CSARRDRAGEQYF few TRBV20-1
CASSFSGLAGAQYF . TRBV28
CASSYWGTWYF . TRBV6-5
CASSFLRGGWNYGYTF . TRBV5-6
CASSVWAGSNTEAFF . TRBV9
CASKTSGDTDTQYF . TRBV28
CASRSDAEKLFF . TRBV6-5
CASMMTSGRTDTQYF . TRBV2
CASSLVVRLNEQFF few TRBV7-9
CASSEGTGSYEQYF few TRBV10-2
CASSTQGLGNTIYF . TRBV14
CASSYSPPNTQYF . TRBV7-2
CASSPLTGLPYNEQFF once TRBV7-2
CASSRIGGNTGELFF few TRBV7-3
CATKYIMNTEAFF . TRBV6-2/TRBV6-3
CASSLGVAPYNEQFF few TRBV7-9
CSARVVAADKGYTF few TRBV20-1
CSARSRSGYTF . TRBV20-1
CSVDREDEQYF . TRBV29-1
CASSPGLALPHEQFF . TRBV11-2
CASSQEFGRVVGNQPQHF few TRBV4-1
CATAGPSNTGELFF . TRBV24-1
CASSRGQEVSPLHF few TRBV2
CASTKTSGEQYF many TRBV2
CASSQDLGLAQFF few TRBV3-1
CSVGSGLTEQFF once TRBV29-1
CASSLWTPATNEKLFF . TRBV5-1
CASSRNPGLDNEQFF few TRBV7-9
CSVESANYGYTF . TRBV29-1
CASGHDRGWETQYF . TRBV11-1
CSVEFAVQETQYF many TRBV29-1
CSVASGSTQYF . TRBV29-1
CAGSPTLGGGDFNEKLFF . TRBV7-9
CASPEGTVLWEQYF . TRBV21-1
CASRIRGGWAETQYF once TRBV5-6
CASSVRRESYNEQFF . TRBV6-1
CASSPIQGARGTDTQYF . TRBV28
CATSREGESRSEQYF . TRBV15
CASSQAGNPTDTQYF . TRBV4-3
CASREQTGGSYEQYF . TRBV7-8
CASSQDTGTYNSPLHF few TRBV4-3